This TCR beta chain was recorded in a study of cytomegalovirus exposure and HLA in healthy donors. Study results and caveats: An Asian-associated ancestry cluster reportedly showed fewer N-insertions than the roughly 600-donor mean in a later analysis. Earlier findings revealed that most TCR beta V segments proved productive either about 87% or about 30% of the time. Based on reports, TCR beta sequences accurately predicted HLA-A and HLA-B alleles for most subjects.

PCR was performed using 60 Vbeta and 13 Jbeta primers. Using immunoSEQ multiplex PCR, the repertoire was profiled, and TCRdb retains in-frame clones only, with some absent. This table has roughly 120,000 clones, over 70% appearing once. Of note for this clone: Antigen unknown.

V lost 7 bases, J lost 0 bases, and 16 bases lay in between. CDR1 and CDR2 from the germline V gene are LNHDA and SQIVND (reference sequence). The CDR3 is made up of 16 amino acids. The sequence came from a woman in her 40s in good health and CMV-seropositive. The specimen sequenced was PBMCs. The rearrangement uses TRBV19 and TRBJ1-5; D possibly corresponds to TRBD1 (6 bases). The CDR3 is CASKRTDSYSNQPQHF. Here the CDR3 DNA reads TGTGCCAGTAAAAGGACAGACAGCTATAGCAATCAGCCCCAGCATTTT.